This T cell receptor (beta chain) stems from a study of T-cell reconstitution after alpha-beta-depleted transplantation in children. This clonotype was picked up many times. V was shortened by 5 bases and J by 0 bases, with 11 bases between the two germline ends. The CDR3 consists of 15 residues. From germline, CDR1 is MDHEN and CDR2 SYDVKM. TCRbeta library preparation incorporated unique molecular identifiers. TCRdb reanalysed the PCR reads using MiXCR and keeps one entry per CDR3 protein. The sample lists approximately 400,000 distinct CDR3 sequences; roughly 10% were seen once. The source of this sequence is a human donor who donated a stem cell graft to a child with acute myeloid leukemia. The chain is built from TRBV28 and TRBJ2-4; a possible D gene is TRBD2 (5 bases). The material was PBMCs from the stem cell graft donor, obtained from the stem cell graft. The CDR3 sequence is CASSPGSLAKNIQYF. The CDR3 DNA follows: TGTGCCAGCAGTCCGGGATCGCTAGCCAAAAACATTCAGTACTTC.